This T cell receptor beta chain was retrieved from a study of T cells in Graves' hyperthyroidism and ophthalmopathy (dated by TCRdb to the late 2010s). Some background on the complete study: Peripheral blood samples were taken at the time of initial diagnosis, prior to any treatment. Prospective prediction of ophthalmopathy was tested in an independent validation cohort consisting of about 19 hyperthyroidism patients and 15 or so patients who later progressed to ophthalmopathy. In several Graves' hyperthyroidism patients, the study also compared T-cell repertoires from thyroid tissue with T-cell repertoires from blood. The 75 to 100 discovery patients were randomly split 7:3 into training and test sets. To identify distinguishing TCR V-J signatures, a discovery cohort of about 100 patients was used, comprising roughly 45 with Graves' ophthalmopathy and approximately 57 with stable Graves' hyperthyroidism. After sampling, hyperthyroidism patients received methimazole starting at 30 mg daily, and ophthalmopathy patients received high-dose intravenous methylprednisolone. The paper describes TCR Vbeta CDR3 sequencing of 130 to 150 peripheral blood samples, made up of approximately 40 ophthalmopathy patients, roughly 75 hyperthyroidism patients and some 17 progressor patients.

Graves' hyperthyroidism was defined as stable when no progression to ophthalmopathy occurred over 18 months of follow-up. The hyperthyroidism patients were between 18 and 65 years old and newly diagnosed, with a disease duration of less than 2 months. Any patient with an uncontrolled infection, another autoimmune disease, pregnancy or lactation was excluded. Diagnoses were established on the basis of clinical symptoms, serum thyroxine and TRAb, thyroid ultrasound, and orbital computed tomography. PBMCs were isolated from approximately 10 ml of fresh peripheral blood by Ficoll-Paque density gradient centrifugation. Total RNA was extracted with Trizol reagent, and quality was checked on an Agilent 2100 Bioanalyzer. Beyond this particular receptor, the publication reports: Ophthalmopathy was separated from stable hyperthyroidism by a 13 V-J signature model, with over 85% sensitivity and approximately 81% specificity obtained in cross-validation and 80%/75% obtained in testing. In validation, the model predicted progression to ophthalmopathy a median of roughly six months before onset, with roughly 71% sensitivity and almost 75% specificity. Blood samples also contained most of the expanded thyroid clonotypes (frequency above 0.001), which suggests that blood repertoires may reflect thyroid immune responses. No statistical method was used to fix the sample size in advance, and group allocation was not hidden from the investigators.

This clonotype was seen more than once but under ten times. The clone's antigen remains unknown. Qualities for individual bases were not recorded, and no much larger clone is one base off. TCR beta CDR3 regions were amplified from RNA transcripts. The first round of RT-PCR for the TCR CDR3 was performed with the HTBI primer set and the Qiagen OneStep RT-PCR kit. The libraries were constructed in a second round of multiplex PCR and then size-selected and purified. Paired-end sequencing of the libraries was performed with 100 bp reads on an Illumina HiSeq2000. Processing in the source paper ran as follows. SOAPnuke was used to process the raw data, throwing out any read that contained adapters or uncalled bases, had a mean Phred below 15, or lacked an exact constant-primer or identifier match. COPE v1.2.5 was used to merge the high-quality paired reads, and each unique nucleotide sequence was defined as a clonotype. MiTCR v1.1 was used to align clonotypes to the IMGT TRBV, TRBD and TRBJ reference segments. The analysis was restricted to V-J combinations with a frequency above 0.0001, which together covered about 99% of the repertoires. A TCS score was defined as the ratio of F50 (clonal expansion) to E x V (chaos), with BLOSUM62-based TCRdist applied between CDR3 peptides within each V-J. Welch's t-statistics and random forest reduced 500 to 650 V-J features to roughly 13, which were used in a naive Bayes classifier (R e1071). TCRdb reprocessed the public reads (quality trimming at Q25 with fastp, clone calling with MiXCR) and kept in-frame beta chains. Records with the same CDR3 protein are collapsed into one entry carrying the most frequent genes and DNA. The V and J calls and clone size are TCRdb's, not the authors'. This sample lists some 510,000 distinct CDR3 sequences; 20% to 25% were detected once. Together, the top ten hold approximately 25% of the sample.

The CDR3 numbers 14 residues from cysteine through phenylalanine. The kept DNA is CDR3 alone, 42 bases in frame from the first base. The germline V gene (reference sequence) yields SEHNR for CDR1 and FQNEAQ for CDR2. V is pared back by 3 bases and J by 1 base, with 9 bases lying between the germline termini. The chain was built from TRBV7-9 and TRBJ2-5, with the D gene too uncertain to name. The clonotype originates from a man younger than 35 with Graves' hyperthyroidism. The sample was blood. The DNA is as follows: TGTGCCAGCAGCTTCGAACTGACCCAAGAGACCCAGTACTTC. It codes for CASSFELTQETQYF.